This TCR beta chain was captured in a study of blood T cell repertoires in COVID-19. The CDR3 length is 14 residues. The V end lost 0 bases, the J end lost 7 bases, and 12 bases lay between the germline ends. Germline V gene lookup returns CDR1 LGHNA and CDR2 YSLEER. TCRdb's copy holds only in-frame clones and misses some; the assay was immunoSEQ multiplex PCR. Of about 140,000 clones in the sample, about four fifths were seen once. This sequence originates from a human donor in a cohort sampled during active COVID-19. Sequencing was performed on peripheral blood. The rearrangement joins TRBV4-3 to TRBJ2-5, with a weak D call TRBD1 (5 bases). CDR3 bases: TGCGCCAGCAGCCAAGATCGGTGGCAGGGGACCCAGTACTTC. As protein: CASSQDRWQGTQYF.